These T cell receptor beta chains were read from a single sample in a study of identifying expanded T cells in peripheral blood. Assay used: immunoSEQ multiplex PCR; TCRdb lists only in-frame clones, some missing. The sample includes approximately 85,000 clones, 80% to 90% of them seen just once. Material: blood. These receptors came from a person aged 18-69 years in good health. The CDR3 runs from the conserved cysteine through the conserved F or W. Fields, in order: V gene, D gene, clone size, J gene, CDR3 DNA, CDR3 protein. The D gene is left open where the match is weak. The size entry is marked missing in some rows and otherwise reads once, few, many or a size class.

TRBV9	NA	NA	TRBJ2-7	TGTGCCAGCAGCCCCAGAGGGCTGGAGAGCGTGTCCTACGAGCAGTACTTC	CASSPRGLESVSYEQYF
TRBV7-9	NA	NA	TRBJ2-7	TGTGCCAGCAGCTTAGACTGGGGGGCGGGGTCCTACGAGCAGTACTTC	CASSLDWGAGSYEQYF
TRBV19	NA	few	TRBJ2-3	TGTGCCAGTAGCATGGGGACTGGCTTCGGCGCAGATACGCAGTATTTT	CASSMGTGFGADTQYF
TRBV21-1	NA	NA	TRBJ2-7	TGTGCCAGCAGCAAAGGGACTATAGTTTACGAGCAGTACTTC	CASSKGTIVYEQYF
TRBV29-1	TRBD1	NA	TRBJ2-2	TGCAGCGTGGACAGGGGGTATAACACCGGGGAGCTGTTTTTT	CSVDRGYNTGELFF
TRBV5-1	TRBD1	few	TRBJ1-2	TGCGCCAGCAGCCCTATGACCTCCGGGACAGGAGATGGCTACACCTTC	CASSPMTSGTGDGYTF
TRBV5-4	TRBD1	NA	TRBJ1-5	TGCGCCAGCAGCCAAGACAGGGACAGCTCTTATCAGCCCCAGCATTTT	CASSQDRDSSYQPQHF
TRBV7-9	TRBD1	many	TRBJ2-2	TGTGCCAGCAGCGAGGGACAGGGGATTAACACCGGGGAGCTGTTTTTT	CASSEGQGINTGELFF
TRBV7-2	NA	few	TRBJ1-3	TGTGCCAGCAGTTCCCAGGGAAACACCATATATTTT	CASSSQGNTIYF
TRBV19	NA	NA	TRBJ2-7	TGTGCCAGTAGTATGGCTAGAGACGAATCCTCCCCGCAGTACTTC	CASSMARDESSPQYF